Reported below is one T cell receptor (beta chain). Its specificity is not known. This record comes from a study of cytotoxic CD8 clonotypes in ibrutinib-treated CLL. The study, taken as a whole, reports: Sustained-remission patients were sampled at one set of times and progressing patients at different ones.

Using immunoSEQ multiplex PCR, the repertoire was profiled, and TCRdb retains in-frame clones only, with some absent. This table has roughly 150,000 clones, approximately 91% appearing once. This CDR3 contains 15 residues. The germline V gene has CDR1 ENHRY and CDR2 SYGVKD. The J segment lost 4 bases and the V segment lost 6 bases, leaving 9 bases of the junction unmatched. This sequence was found in a human donor with chronic lymphocytic leukemia. Sample: PBMCs, taken at disease progression, from a patient treated with ibrutinib. The chain employs TRBV10-3 and TRBJ1-2; TRBD1 matches at 9 bases. The CDR3 DNA follows: TGTGCCATCAGGGGTACAGGGGGCGTTTTCTATGGCTACACCTTC. Protein sequence: CAIRGTGGVFYGYTF.